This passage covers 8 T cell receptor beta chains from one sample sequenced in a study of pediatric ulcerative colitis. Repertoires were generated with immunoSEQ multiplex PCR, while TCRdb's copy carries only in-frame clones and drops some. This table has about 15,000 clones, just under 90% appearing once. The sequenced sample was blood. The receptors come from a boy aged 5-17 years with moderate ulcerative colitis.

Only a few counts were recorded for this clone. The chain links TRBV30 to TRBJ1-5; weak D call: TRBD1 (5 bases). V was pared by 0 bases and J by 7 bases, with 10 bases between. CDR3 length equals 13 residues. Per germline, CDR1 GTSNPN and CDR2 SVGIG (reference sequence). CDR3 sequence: CAWSVSGGQPQHF. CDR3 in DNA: TGTGCCTGGAGTGTGAGTGGGGGGCAGCCCCAGCATTTT.

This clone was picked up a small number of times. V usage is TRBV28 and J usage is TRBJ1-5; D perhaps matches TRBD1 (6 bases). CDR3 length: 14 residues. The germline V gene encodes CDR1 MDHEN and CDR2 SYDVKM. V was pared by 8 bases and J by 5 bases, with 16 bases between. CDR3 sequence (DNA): TGTGCCAGCGCCACGCCACAGGGAGATCAGCCCCAGCATTTT. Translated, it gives CASATPQGDQPQHF. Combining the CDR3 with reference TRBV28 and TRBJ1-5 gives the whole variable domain DVKVTQSSRYLVKRTGEKVFLECVQDMDHENMFWYRQDPGLGLRLIYFSYDVKMKEKGDIPEGYSVSREKKERFSLILESASTNQTSMYLCASATPQGDQPQHFGDGTRLSIL.

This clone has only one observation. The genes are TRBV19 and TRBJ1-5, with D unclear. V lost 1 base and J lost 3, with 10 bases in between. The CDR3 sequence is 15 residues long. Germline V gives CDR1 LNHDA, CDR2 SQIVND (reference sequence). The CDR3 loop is CASSIGSRFNQPQHF. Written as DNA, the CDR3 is TGTGCCAGTAGTATAGGGTCCAGGTTCAATCAGCCCCAGCATTTT.

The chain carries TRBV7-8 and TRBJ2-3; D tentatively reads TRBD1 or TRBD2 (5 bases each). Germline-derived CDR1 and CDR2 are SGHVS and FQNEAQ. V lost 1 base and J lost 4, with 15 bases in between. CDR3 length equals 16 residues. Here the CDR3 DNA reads TGTGCCAGCAGCTTAGGCGGCGGATCGGGGCCAGATACGCAGTATTTT. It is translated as CASSLGGGSGPDTQYF. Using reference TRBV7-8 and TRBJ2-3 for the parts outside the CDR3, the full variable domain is GAGVSQSPRYKVAKRGQDVALRCDPISGHVSLFWYQQALGQGPEFLTYFQNEAQLDKSGLPSDRFFAERPEGSVSTLKIQRTQQEDSAVYLCASSLGGGSGPDTQYFGPGTRLTVL.

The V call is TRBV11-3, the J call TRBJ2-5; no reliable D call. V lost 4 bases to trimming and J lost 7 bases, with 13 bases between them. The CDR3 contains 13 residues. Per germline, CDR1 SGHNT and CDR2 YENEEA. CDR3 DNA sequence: TGTGCCAGCAGCTCAACCTCGACTCTGACCCAGTACTTC. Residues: CASSSTSTLTQYF.

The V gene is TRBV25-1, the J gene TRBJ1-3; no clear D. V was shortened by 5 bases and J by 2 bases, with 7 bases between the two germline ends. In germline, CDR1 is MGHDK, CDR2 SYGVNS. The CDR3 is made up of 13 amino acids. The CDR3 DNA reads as TGTGCCAGCAGTTGGGGAGCTGGAAACACCATATATTTT. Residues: CASSWGAGNTIYF.

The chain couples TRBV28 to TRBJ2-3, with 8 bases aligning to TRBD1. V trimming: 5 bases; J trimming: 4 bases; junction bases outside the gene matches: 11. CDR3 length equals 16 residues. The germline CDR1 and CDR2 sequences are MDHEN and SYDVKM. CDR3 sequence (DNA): TGTGCCAGCAGTGCCGGACAGGGAGAACCTTCAGATACGCAGTATTTT. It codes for CASSAGQGEPSDTQYF.

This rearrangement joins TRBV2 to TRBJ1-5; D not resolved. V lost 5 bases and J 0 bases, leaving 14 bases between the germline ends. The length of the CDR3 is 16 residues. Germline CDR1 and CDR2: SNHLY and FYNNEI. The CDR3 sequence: CASSSGWEISNQPQHF. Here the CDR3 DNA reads TGTGCCAGCAGTTCGGGGTGGGAGATTAGCAATCAGCCCCAGCATTTT. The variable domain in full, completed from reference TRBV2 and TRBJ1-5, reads EPEVTQTPSHQVTQMGQEVILRCVPISNHLYFYWYRQILGQKVEFLVSFYNNEISEKSEIFDDQFSVERPDGSNFTLKIRSTKLEDSAMYFCASSSGWEISNQPQHFGDGTRLSIL.